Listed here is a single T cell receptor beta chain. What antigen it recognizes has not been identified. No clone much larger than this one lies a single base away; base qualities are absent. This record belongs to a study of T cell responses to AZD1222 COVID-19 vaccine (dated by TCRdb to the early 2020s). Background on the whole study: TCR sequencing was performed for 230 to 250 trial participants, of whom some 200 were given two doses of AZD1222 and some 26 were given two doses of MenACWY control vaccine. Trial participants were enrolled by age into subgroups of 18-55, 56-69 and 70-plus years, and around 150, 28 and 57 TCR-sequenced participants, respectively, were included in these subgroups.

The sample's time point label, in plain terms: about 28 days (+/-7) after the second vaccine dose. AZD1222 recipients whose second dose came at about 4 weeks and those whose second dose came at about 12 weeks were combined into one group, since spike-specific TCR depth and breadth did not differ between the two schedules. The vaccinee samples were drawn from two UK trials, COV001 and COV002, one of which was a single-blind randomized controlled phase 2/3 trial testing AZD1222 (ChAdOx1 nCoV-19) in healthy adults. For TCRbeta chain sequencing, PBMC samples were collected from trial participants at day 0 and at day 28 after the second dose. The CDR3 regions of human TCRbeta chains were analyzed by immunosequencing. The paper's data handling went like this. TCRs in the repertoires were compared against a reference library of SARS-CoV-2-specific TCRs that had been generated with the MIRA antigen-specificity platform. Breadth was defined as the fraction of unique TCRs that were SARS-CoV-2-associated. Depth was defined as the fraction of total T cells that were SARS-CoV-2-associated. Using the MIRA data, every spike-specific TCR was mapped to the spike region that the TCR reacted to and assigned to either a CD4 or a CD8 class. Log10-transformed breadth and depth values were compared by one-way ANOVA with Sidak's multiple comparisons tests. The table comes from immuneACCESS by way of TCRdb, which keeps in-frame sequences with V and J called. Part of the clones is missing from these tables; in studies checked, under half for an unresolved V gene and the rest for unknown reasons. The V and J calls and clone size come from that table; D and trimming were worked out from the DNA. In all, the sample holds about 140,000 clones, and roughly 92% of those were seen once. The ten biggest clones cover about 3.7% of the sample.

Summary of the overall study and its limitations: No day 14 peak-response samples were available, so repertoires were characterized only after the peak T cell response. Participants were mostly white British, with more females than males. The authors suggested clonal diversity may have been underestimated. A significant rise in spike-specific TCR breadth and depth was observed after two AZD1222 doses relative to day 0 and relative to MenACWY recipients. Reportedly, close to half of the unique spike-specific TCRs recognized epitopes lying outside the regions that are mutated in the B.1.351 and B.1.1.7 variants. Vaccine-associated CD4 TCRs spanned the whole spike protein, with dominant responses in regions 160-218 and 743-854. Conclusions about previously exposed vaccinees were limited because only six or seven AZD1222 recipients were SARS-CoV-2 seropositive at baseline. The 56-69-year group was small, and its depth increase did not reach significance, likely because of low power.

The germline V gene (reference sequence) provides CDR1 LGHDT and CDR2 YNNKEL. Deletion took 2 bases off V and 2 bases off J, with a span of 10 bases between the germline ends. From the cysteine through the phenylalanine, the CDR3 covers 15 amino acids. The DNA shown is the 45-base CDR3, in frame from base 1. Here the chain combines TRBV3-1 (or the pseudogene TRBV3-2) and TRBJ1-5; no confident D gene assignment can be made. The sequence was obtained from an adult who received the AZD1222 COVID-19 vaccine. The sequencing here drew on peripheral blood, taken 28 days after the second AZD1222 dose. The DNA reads TGTGCCAGCAGCCAAACTCACAGCCGCAATCAGCCCCAGCATTTT. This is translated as CASSQTHSRNQPQHF.